Below, 29 T cell receptor beta chains from the same sample are listed, as sequenced in a study of low-dose radiotherapy and immunotherapy resistance in tumors. Alpha- and beta-chain coverage of first-strand cDNA came from TRAV- and TRBV-specific primers. The PCR that amplified TCRs ran for approximately 20 cycles, relying on a constant-region primer and a V-primer adapter. TCRdb passed the reads through MiXCR, listing each CDR3 protein once. Here the sample spans tens of thousands of distinct CDR3 sequences, about 18% being singletons. Time point given: before trial treatment. Specimen: PBMCs, collected before treatment. The receptors derive from a male donor with prostate cancer.

This clonotype was detected many times. The DNA for the CDR3 is TGTGCCAGCAGCCTAAACCCTACTAGCGTAAGCGAGCAGTACTTC. Protein product: CASSLNPTSVSEQYF. This sequence joins TRBV2 and TRBJ2-7; TRBD2 matches 7 bases. The length of the CDR3 is 15 residues. CDR1 and CDR2 from the germline V gene are SNHLY and FYNNEI. J was trimmed by 6 bases and V by 6 bases; bases with no gene match: 14.

On this clonotype itself: Given a much more abundant clone one base away, this may be a read error. The gene calls are TRBV5-8 and TRBJ2-7, with D tentatively TRBD1 (6 bases). Germline V gene lookup returns CDR1 SGHTS and CDR2 YDEGEE. The CDR3 is 16 amino acids. CDR3 sequence (DNA): TGTGCCAGCAGCTTAAGGGACACACCAAACTCCTACGTGCAGTACTTC. Translated, it gives CASSLRDTPNSYVQYF.

The rearrangement uses TRBV9 and TRBJ2-3, with 8 bases that match TRBD2. Germline V gene sequence: CDR1 SGDLS, CDR2 YYNGEE. V lost 4 bases to trimming and J lost 3 bases; unmatched junction nucleotides: 10. The CDR3 is 16 amino acids. The CDR3 coding sequence is TGTGCCAGCAGCATTCTAGCGGGCGGTGGGACAGATACGCAGTATTTT. This codes for CASSILAGGGTDTQYF.

This clonotype came up a few times. The CDR3 sequence: CASSPYFRGGVGTDTQYF. The CDR3 nucleotides read TGTGCCAGCAGTCCTTACTTCAGGGGTGGCGTCGGCACAGATACGCAGTATTTT. The rearrangement joins TRBV12-3 or TRBV12-4 to TRBJ2-3, with D perhaps matching TRBD1 (6 bases). The length of the CDR3 is 18 residues. V lost 5 bases, J lost 1 base, and 22 bases lay in between.

This clonotype was seen repeatedly, ten times or more. The gene calls are TRBV5-4 and TRBJ2-7; D is undetermined. The V end was cut by 7 bases, the J end by 1 base, with 18 bases between. The CDR3 has 15 residues. Looked up from germline, CDR1 is SGHNT and CDR2 is YYREEE (reference sequence). The CDR3 is CASSPRQAMSYEQYF. DNA of the CDR3: TGTGCCAGCTCACCACGACAAGCAATGTCCTACGAGCAGTACTTC.

The genes are TRBV5-1 and TRBJ2-3; D is unresolved. The CDR3 loop spans 14 amino acids. Trimming took off 4 bases at V and 2 bases at J, with 11 bases between the two ends. CDR1 SGHRS and CDR2 YFSETQ come from the germline V gene. Here the CDR3 DNA reads TGCGCCAGCAGCCCTCTAAGGGACACAGATACGCAGTATTTT. This encodes CASSPLRDTDTQYF.

The chain links TRBV29-1 to TRBJ2-1; a possible D gene is TRBD2 (5 bases). Trimming shortened V by 4 bases and J by 0 bases, and 10 bases separated the two germline ends. The CDR3 has 14 residues. Germline loops: CDR1 SQVTM, CDR2 ANQGSEA. The CDR3 sequence: CSVVGGSSYNEQFF. The CDR3 nucleotides read TGCAGCGTTGTAGGTGGGAGCTCCTACAATGAGCAGTTCTTC.

Concerning this clonotype itself: With a far larger clone one base away, a read error is the likely cause. In DNA, the CDR3 is TGTGCCAGCAGCCGCGGACAAAGCGCCTACAAGGAGCAGTTCTTC. Protein: CASSRGQSAYKEQFF. The V and J genes are TRBV5-8 and TRBJ2-1; weak D call: TRBD1 (5 bases). The V gene's germline CDR1 is SGHTS and CDR2 YDEGEE. The CDR3 runs to 15 residues.

This clonotype was found many times. The chain recombines TRBV6-1 with TRBJ1-3; D uncertain. The CDR3 is made up of 17 amino acids. CDR1 and CDR2 (germline): MNHNS, SASEGT. Trimming cost V 2 bases and J 1 base, with 15 bases left between them. For the CDR3, the DNA is TGTGCCAGCAGTGAACGGCCACCTGGTGGATCTGGAAACACCATATATTTT. Translating gives CASSERPPGGSGNTIYF.

This clonotype occurred many times. V usage is TRBV20-1 and J usage is TRBJ1-2; 8 nucleotides line up with TRBD1. V trimming: 0 bases; J trimming: 6 bases; junction bases outside the gene matches: 6. Looked up from germline, CDR1 is DFQATT and CDR2 is SNEGSKA (reference sequence). The CDR3 extends over 14 amino acids. CDR3 sequence: CSARDWTGLDGYTF. The CDR3 coding sequence is TGCAGTGCTAGAGACTGGACAGGGCTTGATGGCTACACCTTC.

This clonotype occurred many times. The chain combines TRBV29-1 with TRBJ2-1; possible D gene TRBD2, 7 bases. CDR3 length: 14 residues. V dropped 7 bases and J dropped 9 bases, with 22 bases sitting between them. Germline values: CDR1 SQVTM, CDR2 ANQGSEA. The CDR3: CSAQPRGGGGEQFF. CDR3 nucleotide sequence: TGCAGCGCCCAACCGAGGGGGGGGGGGGGTGAGCAGTTCTTC.

This clonotype was observed at least ten times. The chain has TRBV6-6 and TRBJ1-5; D is uncertain. The V gene lost 9 bases and the J gene lost 1 base, with 16 bases spanning the gap. This CDR3 contains 15 residues. Germline CDR1 reads MNHNY; CDR2 reads SVGAGI (reference sequence). The CDR3 DNA is TGTGCCAGTCATCACATGGGGTACAGCAATCAGCCCCAGCATTTT. Translated: CASHHMGYSNQPQHF.

This clonotype was seen ten or more times. V is TRBV29-1 and J is TRBJ2-2; 9 nucleotides line up with TRBD1. With 6 bases clipped from V and 7 bases from J, the junction kept 6 bases outside the gene matches. The length of the CDR3 is 13 residues. Germline V CDR1 and CDR2: SQVTM, ANQGSEA. Written as DNA, the CDR3 is TGCAGCGTAGCCTGGACAGGGGTCGGGGAGCTGTTTTTT. It translates to CSVAWTGVGELFF.

V is TRBV7-6 and J is TRBJ2-3; a weak D match, TRBD2 (6 bases). V was pared by 5 bases and J by 9 bases, with 12 bases between. The CDR3 is 12 amino acids. Germline-derived CDR1 and CDR2 are SGHVS and FNYEAQ. CDR3 DNA: TGTGCCAGCAGCCACACGGACTACACGCAGTATTTT. It translates to CASSHTDYTQYF.

On this clonotype itself: A far larger clone is one nucleotide away, so this likely arose from a read error. V gene TRBV28 combines with J gene TRBJ2-3, with TRBD2 identical over 14 bases. This CDR3 comprises 17 residues. After removal of 5 bases from V and 4 bases from J, the junction contained 8 bases not matched to a gene. Germline-derived CDR1 and CDR2 are MDHEN and SYDVKM. CDR3 in amino acids: CASSDPGTSGGPDTQYF. The CDR3 DNA follows: TGTGCCAGCAGTGATCCGGGGACTAGCGGGGGCCCAGATACGCAGTATTTT.

This clonotype came up many times. The chain employs TRBV7-2 and TRBJ1-2; TRBD1 agrees at 8 bases. Germline CDR1 reads SGHTA; CDR2 reads FQGNSA. The CDR3 is made up of 15 amino acids. The V and J ends lost 2 bases and 4 bases, in that order; junction bases with no gene match: 6. In DNA form, the CDR3 reads TGTGCCAGCAGCTTACGGACAGGGAAAGGCTATGGCTACACCTTC. It specifies CASSLRTGKGYGYTF.

The chain couples TRBV6-1 to TRBJ2-1; tentative D call: TRBD2 (5 bases). CDR1 and CDR2 (germline): MNHNS, SASEGT. This CDR3 region has 16 residues. V lost 4 bases and J lost 4, with 17 bases in between. CDR3 nucleotide sequence: TGTGCCAGCAGTGGGGAGCGGTGGCCTGCGTACAATGAGCAGTTCTTC. Its translation is CASSGERWPAYNEQFF.

This clonotype was observed a few times. The chain uses TRBV5-1 and TRBJ2-1; the D is unclear. The CDR3 runs to 15 residues. Germline V lookup: CDR1 SGHRS, CDR2 YFSETQ. Trimming removed 4 bases from V and 4 bases from J, with 15 bases in between. The CDR3 region is CASSPSRSPYNEQFF. For the CDR3, the DNA is TGCGCCAGCAGCCCGTCAAGGTCCCCTTACAATGAGCAGTTCTTC.

This clonotype was seen just once. The J gene is TRBJ2-4, the V gene TRBV2, with 9 bases fitting TRBD1. The CDR3 contains 14 residues. J lost 6 bases, V lost 6 bases, and 6 bases had no gene match. Germline V gene data show CDR1 as SNHLY and CDR2 as FYNNEI. DNA of the CDR3: TGTGCCAGCAGGGGAGGACAGGGGATAAACATTCAGTACTTC. It encodes CASRGGQGINIQYF. Variable domain in full (rest from reference TRBV2 and TRBJ2-4): EPEVTQTPSHQVTQMGQEVILRCVPISNHLYFYWYRQILGQKVEFLVSFYNNEISEKSEIFDDQFSVERPDGSNFTLKIRSTKLEDSAMYFCASRGGQGINIQYFGAGTRLSVL.

This clonotype showed up just a few times. A far larger clone is a single base away, which makes a read error likely. V is TRBV6-1 and J is TRBJ2-3; perhaps TRBD2 as D (5 bases). V was cut by 6 bases and J by 3 bases, with 13 bases left in between. Germline V CDR1 and CDR2: MNHNS, SASEGT. This CDR3 has 14 residues. The CDR3 region has the DNA TGTGCCAGCAGCCTACCGGGGTGGACAGATACGCAGTATTTT. Its protein product is CASSLPGWTDTQYF.

This clonotype has a count of ten or more. The J gene is TRBJ2-2, the V gene TRBV29-1, with D perhaps TRBD1 (6 bases). Germline V CDR1 and CDR2: SQVTM, ANQGSEA. The CDR3 runs to 12 residues. V shed 4 bases and J shed 7 bases, with 10 bases lying between them. The CDR3 sequence is CSVALGGGELFF. For the CDR3, the DNA is TGCAGCGTTGCCCTAGGGGGCGGGGAGCTGTTTTTT.

In its sample, this clonotype was seen many times. V and J are TRBV5-1 and TRBJ1-6; tentative D call: TRBD1 (5 bases). The V gene's germline CDR1 is SGHRS and CDR2 YFSETQ. The CDR3 length is 16 residues. V shed 0 bases and J shed 6 bases, with 13 bases lying between them. This CDR3 is CASSLGSGGGNSPLHF. The CDR3 DNA reads as TGCGCCAGCAGCTTGGGGTCGGGGGGGGGTAATTCACCCCTCCACTTT. Full variable domain (missing parts from reference TRBV5-1 and TRBJ1-6): KAGVTQTPRYLIKTRGQQVTLSCSPISGHRSVSWYQQTPGQGLQFLFEYFSETQRNKGNFPGRFSGRQFSNSRSEMNVSTLELGDSALYLCASSLGSGGGNSPLHFGNGTRLTVT.

This clonotype was seen at least ten times. The chain is built from TRBV18 and TRBJ2-3; TRBD2 matches at 7 bases. The CDR3 length is 16 residues. With 3 bases clipped from V and 2 bases from J, the junction kept 8 bases outside the gene matches. Looked up from germline, CDR1 is KGHSH and CDR2 is LQKENI. CDR3 DNA sequence: TGTGCCAGCTCACCGCTGCGGGGGACGGACACAGATACGCAGTATTTT. It codes for CASSPLRGTDTDTQYF.

Of note for this clonotype: Given a far larger clone just one base away, this is likely a sequencing read error. The chain links TRBV6-6 to TRBJ2-1, with 9 bases fitting TRBD2. CDR1 is MNHNY and CDR2 is SVGAGI in the germline V gene (reference sequence). The CDR3 is made up of 14 amino acids. With V trimmed by 6 bases and J by 3 bases, 3 bases remained unmatched. CDR3 region: CASRLAGSYNEQFF. As DNA, the CDR3 is TGTGCCAGCAGGCTAGCGGGGAGCTACAATGAGCAGTTCTTC.

This clonotype was found many times. This rearrangement joins TRBV15 to TRBJ2-2; the D is unclear. The CDR3 is 13 amino acids. The germline CDR1 and CDR2 sequences are LNHNV and YYDKDF (reference sequence). V was pared by 0 bases and J by 6 bases, with 5 bases between. The CDR3 region is CATSRDVPGELFF. The DNA of the CDR3 is TGTGCCACCAGCAGAGATGTCCCCGGGGAGCTGTTTTTT.

In its sample, this clonotype was seen many times. V usage is TRBV12-3 or TRBV12-4 and J usage is TRBJ2-3; 8 positions match TRBD2. Germline trimming cut 3 bases from V and 2 bases from J; bases unmatched to any gene: 10. The CDR3 runs 17 residues. Here the CDR3 reads CASSFLSGTRDTDTQYF. The CDR3 DNA is TGTGCCAGCAGTTTCCTATCAGGGACTAGAGACACAGATACGCAGTATTTT.

This clonotype occurred many times. The chain employs TRBV18 and TRBJ1-1; D is undetermined. The CDR3 runs to 16 residues. Germline V gene lookup returns CDR1 KGHSH and CDR2 LQKENI. Trimming took 6 bases from V and 1 from J, leaving 18 bases between them. The CDR3 spells CASSRPGWAQNTEAFF. The CDR3 nucleotides read TGTGCCAGCTCCCGGCCCGGGTGGGCACAGAACACTGAAGCTTTCTTT.

This clonotype turned up a few times. The V call is TRBV25-1, the J call TRBJ2-5; possibly TRBD2 for D (7 bases). The germline V gene encodes CDR1 MGHDK and CDR2 SYGVNS. The CDR3 extends over 14 amino acids. Trimming removed 3 bases at V and 5 bases at J, with 13 bases between. CDR3 sequence: CASSEAGALETQYF. The CDR3 bases are TGTGCCAGCAGTGAGGCGGGGGCTTTGGAGACCCAGTACTTC.

This clonotype was seen repeatedly, ten times or more. V usage is TRBV5-4 and J usage is TRBJ1-3, with D possibly being TRBD1 (6 bases). CDR3 size: 15 residues. V was pared by 0 bases and J by 2 bases, with 9 bases between. Germline assignment: CDR1 SGHNT and CDR2 YYREEE (reference sequence). The CDR3 protein is CASSLAGATGNTIYF. Here the CDR3 DNA reads TGTGCCAGCAGCTTGGCAGGGGCTACTGGAAACACCATATATTTT.